The sequence of this T cell receptor beta chain was determined in a study of CD8 T cells in Susac syndrome. cDNA came from roughly 0.47 to 1 ug RNA primed by random hexamers. Amplification of TCR beta CDR3 by immunoSEQ multiplex PCR spanned 54 Vbeta and 13 Jbeta. MiXCR, run by TCRdb on the immunoSEQ multiplex PCR reads, gives a single entry per CDR3 protein. The repertoire consists of about 200,000 distinct CDR3 sequences, with 95% occurring once and the leading ten covering around 0.093%. Germline CDR1 DFQATT, CDR2 SNEGSKA (reference sequence). Trimming stripped 0 bases from V and 5 bases from J, with 11 bases between. The CDR3 extends over 13 amino acids.

The sample consisted of CD4+ T cells from PBMCs. The clonotype originates from a human donor in good health. The V gene is TRBV20-1, the J gene TRBJ2-7; D is ambiguous. The CDR3 region is CSARDPVSDEQYF. The CDR3 nucleotides read TGCAGTGCTAGAGATCCGGTCAGTGACGAGCAGTACTTC.